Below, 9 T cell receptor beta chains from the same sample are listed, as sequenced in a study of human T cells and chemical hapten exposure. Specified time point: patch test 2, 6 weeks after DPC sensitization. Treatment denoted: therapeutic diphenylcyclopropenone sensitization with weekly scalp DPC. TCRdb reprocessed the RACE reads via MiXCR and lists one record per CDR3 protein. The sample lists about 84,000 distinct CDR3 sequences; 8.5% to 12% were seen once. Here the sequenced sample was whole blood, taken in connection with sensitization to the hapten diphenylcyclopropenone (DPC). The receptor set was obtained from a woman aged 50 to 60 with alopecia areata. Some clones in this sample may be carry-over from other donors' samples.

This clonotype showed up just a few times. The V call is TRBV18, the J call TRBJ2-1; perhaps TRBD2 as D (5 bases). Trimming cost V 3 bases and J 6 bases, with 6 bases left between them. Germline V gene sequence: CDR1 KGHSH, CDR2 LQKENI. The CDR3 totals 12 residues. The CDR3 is CASSPSVNEQFF. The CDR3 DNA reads TGTGCCAGCTCACCTAGCGTCAATGAGCAGTTCTTC.

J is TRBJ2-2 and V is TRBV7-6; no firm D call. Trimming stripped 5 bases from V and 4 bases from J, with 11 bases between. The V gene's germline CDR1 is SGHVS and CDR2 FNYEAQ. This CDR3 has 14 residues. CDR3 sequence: CASSKDPLTGELFF. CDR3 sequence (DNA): TGTGCCAGCAGCAAAGACCCCCTCACCGGGGAGCTGTTTTTT.

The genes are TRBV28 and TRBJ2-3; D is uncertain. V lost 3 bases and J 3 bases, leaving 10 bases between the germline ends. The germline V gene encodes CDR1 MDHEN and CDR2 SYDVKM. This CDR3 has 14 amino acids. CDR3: CASSLRFTTDTQYF. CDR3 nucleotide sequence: TGTGCCAGCAGTTTGCGGTTTACGACAGATACGCAGTATTTT.

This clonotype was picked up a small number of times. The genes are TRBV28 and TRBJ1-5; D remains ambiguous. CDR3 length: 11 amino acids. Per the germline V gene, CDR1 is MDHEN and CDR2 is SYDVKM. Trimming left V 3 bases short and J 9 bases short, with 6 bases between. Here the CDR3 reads CASSFSGPQHF. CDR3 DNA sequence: TGTGCCAGCAGTTTCTCAGGGCCCCAGCATTTT.

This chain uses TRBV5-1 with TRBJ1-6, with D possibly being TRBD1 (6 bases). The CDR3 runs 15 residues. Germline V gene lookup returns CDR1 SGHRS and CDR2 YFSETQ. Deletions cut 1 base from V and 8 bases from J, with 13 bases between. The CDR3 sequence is CASSLTDRRDSPLHF. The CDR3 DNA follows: TGCGCCAGCAGCTTGACCGACAGGAGGGATTCACCCCTCCACTTT.

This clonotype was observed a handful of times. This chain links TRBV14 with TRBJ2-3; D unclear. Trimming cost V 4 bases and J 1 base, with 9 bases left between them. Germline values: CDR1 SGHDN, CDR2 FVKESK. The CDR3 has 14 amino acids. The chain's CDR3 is CASSLFRGTDTQYF. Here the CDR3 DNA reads TGTGCCAGCAGCCTCTTTCGGGGCACAGATACGCAGTATTTT.

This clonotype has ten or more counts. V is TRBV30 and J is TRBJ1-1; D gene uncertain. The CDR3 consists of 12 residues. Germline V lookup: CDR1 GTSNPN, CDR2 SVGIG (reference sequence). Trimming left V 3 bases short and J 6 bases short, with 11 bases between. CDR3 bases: TGTGCCTGGAGCCGCTTGTCTCCTGAAGCTTTCTTT. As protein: CAWSRLSPEAFF.

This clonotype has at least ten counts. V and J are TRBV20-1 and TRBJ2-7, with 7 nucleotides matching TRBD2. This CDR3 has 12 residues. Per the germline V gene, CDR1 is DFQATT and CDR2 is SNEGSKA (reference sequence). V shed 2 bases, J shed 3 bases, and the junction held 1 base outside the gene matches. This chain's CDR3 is CSARLADYEQYF. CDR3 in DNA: TGCAGTGCTAGACTAGCGGACTACGAGCAGTACTTC.

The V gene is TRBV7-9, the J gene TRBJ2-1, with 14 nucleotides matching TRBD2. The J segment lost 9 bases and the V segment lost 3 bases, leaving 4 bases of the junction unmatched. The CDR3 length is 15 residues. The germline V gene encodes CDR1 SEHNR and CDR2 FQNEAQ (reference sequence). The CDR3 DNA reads TGTGCCAGCAGCTTTGGGACTAGCGGGAGCGGTGAGCAGTTCTTC. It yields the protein CASSFGTSGSGEQFF.